This TCR beta chain was observed in a study of shared clonotypes between healthy human individuals. Study-wide findings and caveats: Compared with memory subsets, naive subsets generally had larger estimated richness.

Each PCR replicate from the sorted subsets contained around 0.2 ug DNA, which is about 31,000 T cell genomes. TCRdb's table, derived via immunoSEQ multiplex PCR, lists solely in-frame clones and lacks some. The sample consists of millions of clones, 95% of them appearing once. The CDR3 sequence is 15 residues long. The V and J ends lost 0 bases and 8 bases, in that order; junction bases with no gene match: 5. Germline CDR1 reads SGHNT; CDR2 reads YYREEE (reference sequence). From CD4+ cells came CD45RA+ naive and CD45RA-negative memory subsets. Remarks on this clone: Its specificity is unknown.

This receptor was identified in a man between 18 and 35 years old in good health. The chain combines TRBV5-4 with TRBJ2-1; 10 bases line up with TRBD1. Sequenced sample: naive CD4+ T cells sorted from blood. Subset denoted: CD45RA+ positively selected. In DNA, the CDR3 is TGTGCCAGCAGCTTGGGGGACAGGGGTTTGGATGAGCAGTTCTTC. Its protein product is CASSLGDRGLDEQFF.